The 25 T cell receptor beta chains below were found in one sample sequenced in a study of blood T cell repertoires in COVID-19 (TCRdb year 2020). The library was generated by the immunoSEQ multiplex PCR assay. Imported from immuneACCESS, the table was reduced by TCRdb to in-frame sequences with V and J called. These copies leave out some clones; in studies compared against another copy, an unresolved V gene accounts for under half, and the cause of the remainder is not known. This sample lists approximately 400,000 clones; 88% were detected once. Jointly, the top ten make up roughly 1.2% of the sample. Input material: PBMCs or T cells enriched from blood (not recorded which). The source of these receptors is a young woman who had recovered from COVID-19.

CDR3 bases: TGTGCCAGCAGCTTCAGGGGGATCGACAGAATCTCTGGAAACACCATATATTTT. The encoded protein is CASSFRGIDRISGNTIYF. The chain links TRBV7-8 to TRBJ1-3; 7 positions match TRBD1. The CDR3 consists of 18 residues. V lost 3 bases, J lost 0 bases, and 11 bases stayed unmatched. Germline lookup yields CDR1 SGHVS and CDR2 FQNEAQ.

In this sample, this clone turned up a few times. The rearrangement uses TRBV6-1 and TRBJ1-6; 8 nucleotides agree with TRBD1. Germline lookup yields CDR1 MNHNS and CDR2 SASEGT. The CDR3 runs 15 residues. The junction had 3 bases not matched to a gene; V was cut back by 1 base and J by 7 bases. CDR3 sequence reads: CASSEETGGNSPLHF. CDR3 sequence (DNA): TGTGCCAGCAGTGAAGAAACAGGGGGGAATTCACCCCTCCACTTT.

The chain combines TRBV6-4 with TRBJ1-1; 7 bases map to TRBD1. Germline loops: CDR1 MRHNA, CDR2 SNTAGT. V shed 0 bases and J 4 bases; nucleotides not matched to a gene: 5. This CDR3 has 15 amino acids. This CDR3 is CASSDSWTGSTEAFF. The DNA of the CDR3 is TGTGCCAGCAGTGACTCCTGGACAGGCTCCACTGAAGCTTTCTTT.

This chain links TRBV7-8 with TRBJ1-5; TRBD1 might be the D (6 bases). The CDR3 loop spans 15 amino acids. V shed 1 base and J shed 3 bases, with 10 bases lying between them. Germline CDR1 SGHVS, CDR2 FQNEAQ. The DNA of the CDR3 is TGTGCCAGCAGCTTAGACAGGGTCTACAATCAGCCCCAGCATTTT. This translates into CASSLDRVYNQPQHF.

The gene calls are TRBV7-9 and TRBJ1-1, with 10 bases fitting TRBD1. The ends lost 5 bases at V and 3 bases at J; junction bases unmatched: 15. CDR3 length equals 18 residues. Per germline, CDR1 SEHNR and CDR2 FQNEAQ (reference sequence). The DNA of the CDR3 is TGTGCCAGCAGCCGGGACAGGGGAGTGTGGAATCGTGACACTGAAGCTTTCTTT. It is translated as CASSRDRGVWNRDTEAFF.

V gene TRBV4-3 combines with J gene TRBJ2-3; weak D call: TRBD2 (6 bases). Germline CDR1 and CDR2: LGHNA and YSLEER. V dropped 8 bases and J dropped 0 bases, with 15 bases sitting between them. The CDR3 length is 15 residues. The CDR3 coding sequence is TGCGCCAGCGGCTTGGGGGGTGCTAGCACAGATACGCAGTATTTT. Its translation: CASGLGGASTDTQYF.

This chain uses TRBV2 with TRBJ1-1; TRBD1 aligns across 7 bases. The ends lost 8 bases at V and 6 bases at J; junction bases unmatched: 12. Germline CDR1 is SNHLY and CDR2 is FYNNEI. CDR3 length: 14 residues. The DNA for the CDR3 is TGTGCCAGCGGAGGGACAGTTCTGTACGCTGAAGCTTTCTTT. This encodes CASGGTVLYAEAFF.

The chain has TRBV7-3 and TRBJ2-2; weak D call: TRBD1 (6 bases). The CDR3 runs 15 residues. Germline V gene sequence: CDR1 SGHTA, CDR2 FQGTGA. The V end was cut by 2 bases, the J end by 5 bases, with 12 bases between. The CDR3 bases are TGTGCCAGCAGCTTACGGCAGGGGTTAACCGGGGAGCTGTTTTTT. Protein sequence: CASSLRQGLTGELFF. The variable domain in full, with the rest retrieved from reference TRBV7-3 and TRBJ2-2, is GAGVSQTPSNKVTEKGKYVELRCDPISGHTALYWYRQSLGQGPEFLIYFQGTGAADDSGLPNDRFFAVRPEGSVSTLKIQRTERGDSAVYLCASSLRQGLTGELFFGEGSRLTVL.

CDR3 loop: CASSLSGDRGASNEKLFF. CDR3 nucleotide sequence: TGTGCCAGCTCACTATCCGGGGACAGGGGCGCTTCTAATGAAAAACTGTTTTTT. The rearrangement uses TRBV18 and TRBJ1-4; 10 positions agree with TRBD1. The CDR3 has 18 residues. Germline CDR1 and CDR2: KGHSH and LQKENI. The J segment lost 3 bases and the V segment lost 4 bases, leaving 11 bases of the junction unmatched.

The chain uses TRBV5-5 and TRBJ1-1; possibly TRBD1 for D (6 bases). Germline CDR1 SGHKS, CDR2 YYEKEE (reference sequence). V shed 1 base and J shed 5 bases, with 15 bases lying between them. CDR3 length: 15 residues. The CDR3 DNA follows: TGTGCCAGCAGCTTGTTCACAGGGAGGGATACTGAAGCTTTCTTT. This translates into CASSLFTGRDTEAFF.

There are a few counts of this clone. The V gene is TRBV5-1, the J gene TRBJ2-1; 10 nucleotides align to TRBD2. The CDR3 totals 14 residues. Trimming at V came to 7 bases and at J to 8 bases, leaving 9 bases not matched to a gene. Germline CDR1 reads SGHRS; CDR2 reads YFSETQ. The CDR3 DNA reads TGCGCCAGCGCCGTGGGACTAGCGCCCGATGAGCAGTTCTTC. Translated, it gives CASAVGLAPDEQFF.

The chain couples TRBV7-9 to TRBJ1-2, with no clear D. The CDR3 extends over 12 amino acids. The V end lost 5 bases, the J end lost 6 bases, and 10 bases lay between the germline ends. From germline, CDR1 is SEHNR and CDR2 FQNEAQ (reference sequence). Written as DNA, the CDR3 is TGTGCCAGCAGCCCAGCTGGAGATGGCTACACCTTC. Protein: CASSPAGDGYTF. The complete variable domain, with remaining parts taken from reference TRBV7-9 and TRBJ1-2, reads DTGVSQNPRHKITKRGQNVTFRCDPISEHNRLYWYRQTLGQGPEFLTYFQNEAQLEKSRLLSDRFSAERPKGSFSTLEIQRTEQGDSAMYLCASSPAGDGYTFGSGTRLTVV.

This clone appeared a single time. The CDR3 bases are TGTGCCAGCAGCCCGGACAGAGTAAATTCACCCCTCCACTTT. Translation: CASSPDRVNSPLHF. The chain recombines TRBV2 with TRBJ1-6; possibly TRBD1 for D (6 bases). CDR1 and CDR2 (germline): SNHLY, FYNNEI. V dropped 6 bases and J dropped 7 bases, with 13 bases sitting between them. This CDR3 comprises 14 residues.

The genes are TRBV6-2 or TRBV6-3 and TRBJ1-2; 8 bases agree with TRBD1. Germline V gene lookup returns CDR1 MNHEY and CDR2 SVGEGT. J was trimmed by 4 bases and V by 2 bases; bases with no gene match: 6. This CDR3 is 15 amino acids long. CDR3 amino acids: CASSYGNRGAYGYTF. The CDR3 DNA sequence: TGTGCCAGCAGTTACGGCAACAGGGGGGCCTATGGCTACACCTTC.

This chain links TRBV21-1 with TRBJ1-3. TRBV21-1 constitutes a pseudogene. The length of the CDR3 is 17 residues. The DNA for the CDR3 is TGTGCCAGCAGCATACGCCTGAACGACGGAGCTGGAAACACCATATATTTT. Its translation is CASSIRLNDGAGNTIYF.

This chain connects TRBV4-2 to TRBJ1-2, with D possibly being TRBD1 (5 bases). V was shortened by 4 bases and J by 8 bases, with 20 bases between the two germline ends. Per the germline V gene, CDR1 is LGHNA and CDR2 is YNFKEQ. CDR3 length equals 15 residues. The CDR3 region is CASSLFLGQGRGYTF. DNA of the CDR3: TGTGCCAGCAGCCTTTTCTTGGGGCAGGGAAGGGGCTACACCTTC.

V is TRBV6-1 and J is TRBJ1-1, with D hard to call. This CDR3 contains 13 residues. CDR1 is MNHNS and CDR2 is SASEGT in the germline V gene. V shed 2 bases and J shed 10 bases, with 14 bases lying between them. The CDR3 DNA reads TGTGCCAGCAGTGAATTTCGCACCTCCGGAGCTTTCTTT. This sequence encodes CASSEFRTSGAFF.

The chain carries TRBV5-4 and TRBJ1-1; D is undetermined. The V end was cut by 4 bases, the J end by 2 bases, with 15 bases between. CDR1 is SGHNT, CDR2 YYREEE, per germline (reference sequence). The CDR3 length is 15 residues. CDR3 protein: CASSPRRRDNTEAFF. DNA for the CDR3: TGTGCCAGCAGCCCGAGGCGGAGAGATAACACTGAAGCTTTCTTT.

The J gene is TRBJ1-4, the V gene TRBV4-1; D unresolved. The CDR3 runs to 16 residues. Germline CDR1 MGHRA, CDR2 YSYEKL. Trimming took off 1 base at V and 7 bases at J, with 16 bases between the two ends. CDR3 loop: CASSQVGQTMAEKLFF. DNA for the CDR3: TGCGCCAGCAGCCAAGTGGGTCAAACTATGGCTGAAAAACTGTTTTTT.

The CDR3 sequence is CASSSGTGRGQPQHF. The CDR3 DNA reads TGTGCCAGTTCATCCGGGACAGGGAGAGGGCAGCCCCAGCATTTT. This chain uses TRBV19 with TRBJ1-5; 9 nucleotides line up with TRBD1. J lost 7 bases, V lost 8 bases, and 12 bases had no gene match. Germline CDR1 LNHDA, CDR2 SQIVND (reference sequence). This CDR3 contains 15 residues.

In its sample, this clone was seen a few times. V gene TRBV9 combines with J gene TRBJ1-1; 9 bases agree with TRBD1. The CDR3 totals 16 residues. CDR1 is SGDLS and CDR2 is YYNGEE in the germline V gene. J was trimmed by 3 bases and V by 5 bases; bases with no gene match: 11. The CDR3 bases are TGTGCCAGCAGTGAACCGGGACAGGGTGGGCACACTGAAGCTTTCTTT. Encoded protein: CASSEPGQGGHTEAFF.

CDR3 sequence reads: CATSRRDRGHNEQFF. The DNA of the CDR3 is TGTGCCACCAGCAGGCGGGACAGGGGGCATAATGAGCAGTTCTTC. The chain joins TRBV15 to TRBJ2-1, with 12 bases matching TRBD1. V was clipped by 3 bases and J by 7 bases; unmatched bases: 4. The CDR3 has 15 amino acids. Germline V gene lookup returns CDR1 LNHNV and CDR2 YYDKDF (reference sequence).

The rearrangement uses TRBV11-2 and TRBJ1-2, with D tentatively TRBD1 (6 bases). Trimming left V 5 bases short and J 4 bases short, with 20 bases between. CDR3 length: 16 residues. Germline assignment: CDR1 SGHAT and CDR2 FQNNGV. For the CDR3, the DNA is TGTGCCAGCAGCCTATCACTCTGGACAGCCCTCTATGGCTACACCTTC. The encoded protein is CASSLSLWTALYGYTF.

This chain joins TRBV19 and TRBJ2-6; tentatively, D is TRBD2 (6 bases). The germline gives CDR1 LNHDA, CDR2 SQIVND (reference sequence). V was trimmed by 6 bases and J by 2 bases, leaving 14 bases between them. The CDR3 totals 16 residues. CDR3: CASRTVGGAGANVLTF. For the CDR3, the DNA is TGTGCCAGTAGGACGGTCGGAGGGGCTGGGGCCAACGTCCTGACTTTC.

The CDR3 reads CASGFTGGGGYTF. DNA of the CDR3: TGTGCTAGTGGTTTTACAGGGGGCGGTGGCTACACCTTC. The rearrangement links TRBV12-5 to TRBJ1-2; TRBD1 aligns across 9 bases. This CDR3 is built from 13 residues. J lost 7 bases, V lost 3 bases, and 3 bases had no gene match. CDR1 and CDR2 (germline): LGHNT, FRNRAP.